One sample yielded the 16 T cell receptor beta chains listed below, sequenced in a study of breast tumors, draining lymph nodes, adjacent tissues. Samples came from axillary lymph nodes draining the breast cancer. One entry per CDR3 protein, called by TCRdb with MiXCR from the multiplex PCR reads. Seen here are more than 85,000 distinct CDR3 sequences, around 20% observed once, and the top ten hold around 1.3%. Sample: axillary lymph node tissue. The receptors were gathered from a female donor with breast cancer. Some clones in this sample may be carry-over from other donors' samples.

The chain recombines TRBV19 with TRBJ1-1; D not certain. V lost 7 bases to trimming and J lost 1 base, with 13 bases between them. There are 14 residues in the CDR3. The germline V gene encodes CDR1 LNHDA and CDR2 SQIVND (reference sequence). CDR3 region: CASTGVAGNTEAFF. CDR3 DNA: TGTGCCAGTACCGGGGTGGCGGGGAACACTGAAGCTTTCTTT.

This clonotype is a singleton in its sample. The CDR3 does not close with the conserved phenylalanine or tryptophan, likely indicating a read error. The J gene is TRBJ2-3, the V gene TRBV27; 12 bases map to TRBD2. From germline, CDR1 is MNHEY and CDR2 SMNVEV (reference sequence). V shed 6 bases and J 4 bases; nucleotides not matched to a gene: 5. The CDR3 loop spans 15 amino acids. This CDR3 reads CASRLLAGGSDTQYL. The CDR3 coding sequence is TGTGCCAGCAGACTCCTAGCGGGAGGGTCAGATACGCAGTATCTT.

Concerning this clonotype: The junction does not match germline at one end; this may be a read error. The chain employs TRBV27 and TRBJ2-1; 10 bases align to TRBD2. This CDR3 comprises 18 residues. Germline loops: CDR1 MNHEY, CDR2 SMNVEV (reference sequence). As DNA, the CDR3 is TGTGCTAGCAGTTGGGGGCCCTGGACTAGCGGCCCAGTAAATGAGCAGTTCTTC. Translation gives CASSWGPWTSGPVNEQFF.

This clonotype was picked up many times. The V gene is TRBV7-8, the J gene TRBJ2-7; 9 bases are a match to TRBD1. This CDR3 is built from 17 residues. In germline, CDR1 is SGHVS, CDR2 FQNEAQ. Trimming took 2 bases from V and 3 from J; bases not matched to a gene: 11. The CDR3 DNA follows: TGTGCCAGCAGCTTAAACAGGGGGCGAACTAGCAGCTACGAGCAGTACTTC. Translating it yields CASSLNRGRTSSYEQYF.

The genes are TRBV27 and TRBJ2-3; D not certain. The length of the CDR3 is 13 residues. The V gene lost 6 bases and the J gene lost 4 bases, with 11 bases spanning the gap. Germline V lookup: CDR1 MNHEY, CDR2 SMNVEV (reference sequence). CDR3 loop: CASSRSRSDTQYF. The CDR3 nucleotides read TGTGCCAGCAGCCGATCTAGGTCAGATACGCAGTATTTT.

This clonotype was counted only a few times. The chain links TRBV4-1 to TRBJ2-3; D gene ambiguous. Germline V gives CDR1 MGHRA, CDR2 YSYEKL. The CDR3 runs 17 residues. With 10 bases removed from V and 4 bases from J, the gap between germline ends came to 27 bases. This chain's CDR3 is CATTAVLSSHKADTQYF. CDR3 bases: TGCGCCACCACAGCCGTATTATCCAGCCACAAGGCAGATACGCAGTATTTT.

This clonotype showed up many times. This chain uses TRBV25-1 with TRBJ2-6, with 8 bases matching TRBD2. The CDR3 spans 14 residues. The V segment lost 7 bases and the J segment 2 bases; nucleotides outside the gene matches: 1. CDR1 is MGHDK, CDR2 SYGVNS, per germline. CDR3 nucleotides: TGTGCCAGCACGGGACTAGCTGGGGCCAACGTCCTGACTTTC. This encodes CASTGLAGANVLTF.

This clonotype showed up many times. V and J are TRBV5-5 and TRBJ1-5; D remains ambiguous. The CDR3 runs to 16 residues. Germline CDR1 is SGHKS and CDR2 is YYEKEE (reference sequence). Trimming left V 4 bases short and J 1 base short, with 15 bases between. For the CDR3, the DNA is TGTGCCAGCAGCCCCGGGGTACTAATAAGCAATCAGCCCCAGCATTTT. Protein sequence: CASSPGVLISNQPQHF.

Of note for this clonotype: The CDR3 end shows no conserved phenylalanine or tryptophan, and so a read error is likely. The chain couples TRBV24-1 to TRBJ1-4, with TRBD1 as a possible D gene (5 bases). V dropped 8 bases and J dropped 6 bases, with 9 bases sitting between them. This CDR3 is built from 12 residues. Germline CDR1 is KGHDR and CDR2 is SFDVKD. CDR3: CATMGPDEKLFL. The CDR3 DNA is TGTGCCACCATGGGACCCGATGAAAAACTGTTTCTT.

This clonotype was seen at least ten times. The chain couples TRBV5-1 to TRBJ2-3; tentative D call: TRBD1 (5 bases). The CDR3 has 15 residues. With 4 bases removed from V and 4 bases from J, the gap between germline ends came to 16 bases. Germline V gives CDR1 SGHRS, CDR2 YFSETQ. The CDR3 sequence: CASSNTDTVADTQYF. The DNA for the CDR3 is TGCGCCAGCAGCAATACGGACACGGTCGCAGATACGCAGTATTTT.

In its sample, this clonotype was seen many times. The chain has TRBV7-3 and TRBJ1-3; D unresolved. V was cut by 6 bases and J by 0 bases, with 12 bases left in between. The CDR3 length is 15 residues. Looked up from germline, CDR1 is SGHTA and CDR2 is FQGTGA. CDR3 protein: CASSPSGSSGNTIYF. The DNA of the CDR3 is TGTGCCAGCAGTCCGAGCGGGAGCTCTGGAAACACCATATATTTT.

This clonotype has at least ten counts. The rearrangement uses TRBV2 and TRBJ2-7, with D hard to call. V was trimmed by 4 bases and J by 6 bases, leaving 16 bases between them. This CDR3 has 14 amino acids. Germline V gene data show CDR1 as SNHLY and CDR2 as FYNNEI. The DNA of the CDR3 is TGTGCCAGCAGTGCGGTCCTTACCCGCAGCGAGCAGTACTTC. It yields the protein CASSAVLTRSEQYF.

This clonotype has at least ten counts. The gene calls are TRBV11-2 and TRBJ2-3; D uncertain. CDR1 SGHAT and CDR2 FQNNGV come from the germline V gene. The CDR3 sequence is 15 residues long. V was clipped by 2 bases and J by 6 bases, with 15 bases between them. The CDR3 DNA reads TGTGCCAGCAGCTTATCCATTTCAAGGGTTGATACGCAGTATTTT. Protein product: CASSLSISRVDTQYF.

In its sample, this clonotype was seen many times. The J gene is TRBJ2-3, the V gene TRBV11-3; 7 nucleotides agree with TRBD2. J lost 2 bases, V lost 5 bases, and 13 bases had no gene match. The CDR3 loop spans 17 amino acids. From germline, CDR1 is SGHNT and CDR2 YENEEA. This CDR3 reads CASSARGRGLHTDTQYF. In DNA form, the CDR3 reads TGTGCCAGCAGCGCTAGGGGCCGGGGACTACACACAGATACGCAGTATTTT. The entire variable domain, with the rest obtained from reference TRBV11-3 and TRBJ2-3, is as follows: EAGVVQSPRYKIIEKKQPVAFWCNPISGHNTLYWYLQNLGQGPELLIRYENEEAVDDSQLPKDRFSAERLKGVDSTLKIQPAELGDSAVYLCASSARGRGLHTDTQYFGPGTRLTVL.

This clonotype was observed many times. The gene calls are TRBV12-3 or TRBV12-4 and TRBJ2-7; D is perhaps TRBD1 (6 bases). This CDR3 has 13 amino acids. V was clipped by 7 bases and J by 0 bases, with 10 bases between them. The CDR3 is CASTADSSYEQYF. The CDR3 bases are TGTGCCAGCACCGCGGACAGCTCCTACGAGCAGTACTTC.

This clonotype was observed a handful of times. The rearrangement links TRBV11-2 to TRBJ2-4; 9 bases fit TRBD1. The CDR3 is 15 amino acids. Germline loops: CDR1 SGHAT, CDR2 FQNNGV. With 3 bases clipped from V and 9 bases from J, the junction kept 9 bases outside the gene matches. The CDR3: CASSLGQGPMGIQYF. For the CDR3, the DNA is TGTGCCAGCAGCTTGGGACAGGGCCCCATGGGCATTCAGTACTTC.